The clone carrying this T cell receptor beta chain appeared a single time. V lost 8 bases and J lost 5, with 15 bases in between. CDR1 and CDR2 from the germline V gene are ENHRY and SYGVKD. CDR3 size: 13 residues. This specimen comes from a study of cytomegalovirus exposure and HLA in healthy donors. Sequenced by immunoSEQ multiplex PCR; TCRdb stores in-frame clones only, minus some. The table shows 250,000 to 400,000 clones, with around 90% occurring only once. Material: PBMCs. This clonotype was obtained from a woman aged 25 to 39 in good health and CMV-seropositive. V and J are TRBV10-3 and TRBJ2-5; D is unclear. In DNA, the CDR3 is TGTGCCATCTCGGGCAGGCCGTGGGAGACCCAGTACTTC. Protein product: CAISGRPWETQYF.